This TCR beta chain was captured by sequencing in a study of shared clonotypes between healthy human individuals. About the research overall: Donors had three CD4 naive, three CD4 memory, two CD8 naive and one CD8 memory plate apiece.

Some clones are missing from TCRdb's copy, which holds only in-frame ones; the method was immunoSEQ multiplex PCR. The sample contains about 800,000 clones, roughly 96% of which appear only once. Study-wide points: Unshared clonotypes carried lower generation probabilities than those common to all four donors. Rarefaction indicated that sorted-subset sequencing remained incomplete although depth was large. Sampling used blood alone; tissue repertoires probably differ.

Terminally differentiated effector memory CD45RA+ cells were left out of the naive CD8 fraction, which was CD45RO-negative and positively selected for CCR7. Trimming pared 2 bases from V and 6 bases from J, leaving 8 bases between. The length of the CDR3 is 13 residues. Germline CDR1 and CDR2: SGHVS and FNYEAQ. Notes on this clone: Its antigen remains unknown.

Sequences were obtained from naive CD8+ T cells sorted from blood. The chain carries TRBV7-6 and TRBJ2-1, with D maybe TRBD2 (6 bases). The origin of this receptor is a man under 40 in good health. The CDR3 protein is CASSLTGGNEQFF. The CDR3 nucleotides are TGTGCCAGCAGCTTAACCGGGGGCAATGAGCAGTTCTTC.